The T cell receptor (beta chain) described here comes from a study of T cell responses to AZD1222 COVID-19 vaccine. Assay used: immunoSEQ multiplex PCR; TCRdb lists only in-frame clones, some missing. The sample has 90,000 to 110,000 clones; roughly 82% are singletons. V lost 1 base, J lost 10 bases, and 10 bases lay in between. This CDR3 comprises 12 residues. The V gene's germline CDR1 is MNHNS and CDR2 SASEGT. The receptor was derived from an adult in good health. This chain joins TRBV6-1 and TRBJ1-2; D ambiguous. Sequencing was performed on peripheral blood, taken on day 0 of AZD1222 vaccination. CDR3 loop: CASSEGAKVYTF. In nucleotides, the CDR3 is TGTGCCAGCAGTGAAGGGGCCAAGGTCTACACCTTC.